This paragraph reports one T cell receptor (beta chain). Its target is not known. The data belong to a study of vaccination effects on CD4 cells after COVID-19. Viral peptide pool expansion of antigen-specific CD4+ T cells preceded sequencing in the ViraFEST assay. After less than 11 days in culture, the CD4+ T cells were isolated. Every participant took two doses of the BNT162b2 or mRNA-1273 vaccine. Vaccinated participants had no history of SARS-CoV-2 infection and tested negative for nucleocapsid antibodies. Profiling relied on immunoSEQ multiplex PCR, and the TCRdb table lists in-frame clones only, not all of them. The table shows 80,000 to 95,000 clones, with more than 60% occurring only once. This CDR3 is 15 amino acids long. CDR1 SGHDT and CDR2 YYEEEE come from the germline V gene. The J segment lost 5 bases and the V segment lost 1 base, leaving 4 bases of the junction unmatched.

The sequenced sample was CD4+ T cells from PBMCs cultured with HCoV-OC43 spike peptides, obtained after COVID-19 vaccination. Subset indicated: HCoV-OC43 spike overlapping peptide pool stimulation. The TCR sequence derives from a human donor who received a COVID-19 vaccine. V usage is TRBV5-6 and J usage is TRBJ2-3; 10 nucleotides align to TRBD1. CDR3 sequence reads: CASSLRQGARDTQYF. DNA for the CDR3: TGTGCCAGCAGCTTGAGACAGGGGGCGCGAGATACGCAGTATTTT.